Listed here are 17 T cell receptor beta chains from one sample, sequenced in a study of identical twins' blood T cells. MiXCR was run by TCRdb on the 5' RACE reads, yielding one entry per CDR3 protein. The data hold hundreds of thousands of distinct CDR3 sequences, with over 25% observed a single time. Sequenced input: PBMCs. The receptors come from a woman between 18 and 50 years old in good health.

As to this clonotype: Since a much larger clone is just one base distant, this may be a read error. In this CDR3 the conserved last residue, phenylalanine or tryptophan, is missing, so a read error is likely. This sequence joins TRBV9 and TRBJ1-3; 7 nucleotides align to TRBD1. With V trimmed by 3 bases and J by 4 bases, 7 bases remained unmatched. This CDR3 spans 15 amino acids. Germline V lookup: CDR1 SGDLS, CDR2 YYNGEE. The chain's CDR3 is CASSAITGAGNTIYV. The DNA of the CDR3 is TGTGCCAGCAGCGCCATCACAGGGGCGGGAAACACCATATATGTT.

A few counts support this clonotype. The chain couples TRBV5-1 to TRBJ1-2; weak D call: TRBD1 (6 bases). V dropped 1 base and J dropped 8 bases, with 12 bases sitting between them. This CDR3 contains 13 residues. Germline CDR1 reads SGHRS; CDR2 reads YFSETQ. In DNA form, the CDR3 reads TGCGCCAGCAGCTTGCGGGGGCAGGGCGGCTACACCTTC. It encodes CASSLRGQGGYTF.

This clonotype showed up just a few times. V is TRBV7-6 and J is TRBJ1-1; possibly TRBD1 for D (5 bases). CDR1 SGHVS and CDR2 FNYEAQ come from the germline V gene. This CDR3 is built from 15 residues. V gave up 1 base and J gave up 4 bases, with 13 bases separating them. The CDR3 is CASSLGGHDSTEAFF. The CDR3 nucleotides are TGTGCCAGCAGCTTAGGAGGACATGACAGCACTGAAGCTTTCTTT. The whole variable domain, remainder taken from reference TRBV7-6 and TRBJ1-1, is GAGVSQSPRYKVTKRGQDVALRCDPISGHVSLYWYRQALGQGPEFLTYFNYEAQQDKSGLPNDRFSAERPEGSISTLTIQRTEQRDSAMYRCASSLGGHDSTEAFFGQGTRLTVV.

The chain uses TRBV20-1 and TRBJ2-1, with D uncertain. The germline gives CDR1 DFQATT, CDR2 SNEGSKA (reference sequence). CDR3 length: 11 residues. V dropped 5 bases and J dropped 13 bases, with 15 bases sitting between them. CDR3 loop: CSAVLPLGQFF. CDR3 DNA: TGCAGTGCTGTCCTACCACTCGGACAGTTCTTC.

A note on this clonotype: A junction end diverges from the germline sequence, so it may reflect a read error. The chain couples TRBV27 to TRBJ1-2, with D tentatively TRBD1 (5 bases). Germline V gene data show CDR1 as MNHEY and CDR2 as SMNVEV (reference sequence). CDR3 length: 8 residues. CDR3 coding DNA: TGTGCCACCAATAGGGGATCCTTC. Protein: CATNRGSF.

With regard to this clonotype: This may stem from a read error, because a much larger clone lies one nucleotide away. The gene calls are TRBV9 and TRBJ2-2; 7 positions agree with TRBD2. The germline CDR1 and CDR2 sequences are SGDLS and YYNGEE. The CDR3 is 14 amino acids. The junction had 8 bases not matched to a gene; V was cut back by 10 bases and J by 2 bases. The CDR3 is CAGREDPNTGELFF. CDR3 nucleotides: TGTGCCGGCCGGGAGGACCCTAACACCGGGGAGCTGTTTTTT.

This chain's CDR3 is CASSLLGGAVTGELFF. CDR3 DNA sequence: TGTGCCAGCAGTCTCCTGGGCGGGGCCGTCACCGGGGAGCTGTTTTTT. J is TRBJ2-2 and V is TRBV3-1; a possible D gene is TRBD2 (6 bases). V dropped 6 bases and J dropped 4 bases, with 18 bases sitting between them. Germline lookup yields CDR1 LGHDT and CDR2 YNNKEL (reference sequence). The CDR3 has 16 amino acids.

This clonotype was seen at least ten times. The J gene is TRBJ1-4, the V gene TRBV6-5; no reliable D call. CDR3 size: 12 residues. The V end was cut by 4 bases, the J end by 0 bases, with 0 bases between. In germline, CDR1 is MNHEY, CDR2 SVGAGI. The CDR3 loop is CASSSTNEKLFF. CDR3 coding DNA: TGTGCCAGCAGTTCAACTAATGAAAAACTGTTTTTT.

The J gene is TRBJ2-3, the V gene TRBV2; 8 bases line up with TRBD2. With V trimmed by 1 base and J by 2 bases, 2 bases remained unmatched. The germline CDR1 and CDR2 sequences are SNHLY and FYNNEI. The CDR3 has 15 residues. The CDR3 coding sequence is TGTGCCAGCAGTGAAGGTAGCGGGGCCACAGATACGCAGTATTTT. As protein: CASSEGSGATDTQYF.

The rearrangement uses TRBV2 and TRBJ2-7, with D uncertain. Germline CDR1 is SNHLY and CDR2 is FYNNEI. Trimming left V 5 bases short and J 3 bases short, with 14 bases between. The CDR3 spans 14 residues. This chain's CDR3 is CASSRNPMGYEQYF. As DNA, the CDR3 is TGTGCCAGCAGTCGGAACCCGATGGGCTACGAGCAGTACTTC.

This clonotype was seen repeatedly, ten times or more. The chain carries TRBV5-1 and TRBJ1-5; D gene ambiguous. The length of the CDR3 is 13 residues. CDR1 is SGHRS, CDR2 YFSETQ, per germline. With 4 bases removed from V and 5 bases from J, the gap between germline ends came to 10 bases. CDR3 DNA sequence: TGCGCCAGCAGCCCGGAATTGGATCAGCCCCAGCATTTT. It is translated as CASSPELDQPQHF. Looking up the rest from reference TRBV5-1 and TRBJ1-5 gives the full variable domain: KAGVTQTPRYLIKTRGQQVTLSCSPISGHRSVSWYQQTPGQGLQFLFEYFSETQRNKGNFPGRFSGRQFSNSRSEMNVSTLELGDSALYLCASSPELDQPQHFGDGTRLSIL.

The chain uses TRBV6-2 or TRBV6-3 and TRBJ2-7, with 8 bases matching TRBD1. The V and J ends lost 4 bases and 8 bases, in that order; junction bases with no gene match: 13. The CDR3 sequence is 15 residues long. The germline CDR1 and CDR2 sequences are MNHEY and SVGEGT. CDR3 amino acids: CASSSTGTGREKQYF. The CDR3, as DNA: TGTGCCAGCAGTTCTACCGGGACAGGTAGGGAGAAGCAGTACTTC.

The chain has TRBV7-6 and TRBJ1-1; D remains unclear. The CDR3 spans 15 residues. Per the germline V gene, CDR1 is SGHVS and CDR2 is FNYEAQ. Deletions cut 5 bases from V and 0 bases from J, with 13 bases between. The CDR3 coding sequence is TGTGCCAGCAGCCCTACCCCGGGAGTGAACACTGAAGCTTTCTTT. This sequence encodes CASSPTPGVNTEAFF.

The chain joins TRBV7-9 to TRBJ1-5; D remains ambiguous. The germline V and J ends were trimmed by 1 base and 6 bases, with 10 bases remaining between them. Germline V gene data show CDR1 as SEHNR and CDR2 as FQNEAQ (reference sequence). The CDR3 runs 14 residues. The chain's CDR3 is CASSLGGGRQPQHF. CDR3 bases: TGTGCCAGCAGCTTAGGGGGTGGCCGTCAGCCCCAGCATTTT.

This clonotype was detected ten times or more. The chain combines TRBV2 with TRBJ2-3; TRBD2 agrees at 7 bases. Trimming removed 1 base from V and 3 bases from J; junction bases left unmatched: 10. CDR1 is SNHLY, CDR2 FYNNEI, per germline. CDR3 length: 17 residues. The CDR3 region is CASSEVGFGEGTDTQYF. For the CDR3, the DNA is TGTGCCAGCAGTGAAGTCGGCTTTGGGGAGGGGACAGATACGCAGTATTTT. Together with reference TRBV2 and TRBJ2-3, the CDR3 gives the full variable domain: EPEVTQTPSHQVTQMGQEVILRCVPISNHLYFYWYRQILGQKVEFLVSFYNNEISEKSEIFDDQFSVERPDGSNFTLKIRSTKLEDSAMYFCASSEVGFGEGTDTQYFGPGTRLTVL.

This rearrangement joins TRBV7-2 to TRBJ1-6; TRBD1 is a possible D gene (5 bases). V was pared by 2 bases and J by 5 bases, with 10 bases between. The CDR3 sequence is 15 residues long. Germline V gene sequence: CDR1 SGHTA, CDR2 FQGNSA. This CDR3 is CASSLYRSDNSPLHF. CDR3 nucleotide sequence: TGTGCCAGCAGCTTATACAGGAGTGATAATTCACCCCTCCACTTT.

Points on this clonotype: A much larger clone differs by one base, so this may be a read error. This chain uses TRBV7-2 with TRBJ1-1, with D tentatively TRBD1 (6 bases). Germline V gene sequence: CDR1 SGHTA, CDR2 FQGNSA. This CDR3 is built from 14 residues. CDR3 nucleotide sequence: TGTGCCATCAGCTTAACAGGGTCGGGCACTGAAGCTTTCTTT. Residues: CAISLTGSGTEAFF.